Ten or more counts support the clone carrying this T cell receptor beta chain. V was shortened by 6 bases and J by 1 base, with 12 bases between the two germline ends. Germline assignment: CDR1 MNHEY and CDR2 SVGAGI. The CDR3 extends over 14 amino acids. The record originates from a study of blood T cell repertoires in COVID-19. The data were produced by immunoSEQ multiplex PCR, yet TCRdb's version contains in-frame clones alone and is incomplete. The table lists 100,000 to 150,000 clones, roughly 80% of them singletons. The sample was peripheral blood. This rearrangement joins TRBV6-5 to TRBJ1-1; no reliable D call. This receptor was identified in a man aged 45 to 65 with acute or convalescent COVID-19. The chain's CDR3 is CASSRGLENTEAFF. DNA of the CDR3: TGTGCCAGCAGCCGAGGGTTGGAGAACACTGAAGCTTTCTTT.